The 17 T cell receptor beta chains below all came from one sample that was sequenced in a study of CD8+ T cells in alopecia areata. RNA was extracted and reverse transcribed into cDNA as the sequencing template. This table comes from immunoSEQ multiplex PCR, and its TCRdb copy is limited to in-frame clones, with some not included. The sample lists roughly 100,000 clones; about nine tenths were seen once. Stated treatment: oral pan-JAK inhibitor, 5-10 mg twice daily. The sample here was CD8+ T cells sorted from blood, taken between weeks 30 and 35, from a patient treated with tofacitinib. The receptors were gathered from a human donor with alopecia areata.

This clone showed up just once. The chain recombines TRBV4-1 with TRBJ2-7; 7 bases map to TRBD1. The germline gives CDR1 MGHRA, CDR2 YSYEKL. J was trimmed by 2 bases and V by 0 bases; bases with no gene match: 7. The CDR3 is 16 amino acids. The CDR3 nucleotides read TGCGCCAGCAGCCAAGACTCGACAGGGATTGCCTACGAGCAGTACTTC. As protein: CASSQDSTGIAYEQYF.

The chain couples TRBV19 to TRBJ1-1; D not resolved. With 1 base removed from V and 0 bases from J, the gap between germline ends came to 9 bases. The CDR3 is 15 residues long. Germline V gene lookup returns CDR1 LNHDA and CDR2 SQIVND (reference sequence). The CDR3 sequence: CASSIAAQMNTEAFF. CDR3 sequence (DNA): TGTGCCAGTAGTATAGCGGCACAGATGAACACTGAAGCTTTCTTT.

This chain's CDR3 is CASSVSEANGYTF. The CDR3 region has the DNA TGTGCCAGCAGCGTGTCCGAGGCAAATGGCTACACCTTC. The chain recombines TRBV9 with TRBJ1-2; the D is unclear. The ends were cut back, 2 bases at V and 6 bases at J, with 11 bases in the middle. This CDR3 is 13 amino acids long. In germline, CDR1 is SGDLS, CDR2 YYNGEE.

The V and J genes are TRBV4-1 and TRBJ2-7, with D maybe TRBD2 (5 bases). Trimming took 3 bases from V and 2 from J, leaving 11 bases between them. CDR3 length equals 14 residues. The germline V gene encodes CDR1 MGHRA and CDR2 YSYEKL. The CDR3 DNA sequence: TGCGCCAGCAGCCACAGGACCGGGACCTACGAGCAGTACTTC. Amino acids: CASSHRTGTYEQYF.

This chain links TRBV7-2 with TRBJ2-3; D remains unclear. The CDR3 extends over 15 amino acids. The germline gives CDR1 SGHTA, CDR2 FQGNSA. Trimming took off 1 base at V and 8 bases at J, with 16 bases between the two ends. CDR3 amino acids: CASSLEGQVSATQYF. In nucleotides, the CDR3 is TGTGCCAGCAGCTTAGAGGGTCAGGTGTCAGCTACGCAGTATTTT.

The chain employs TRBV6-5 and TRBJ2-1, with 12 bases aligning to TRBD1. This CDR3 region has 15 residues. Germline V gene lookup returns CDR1 MNHEY and CDR2 SVGAGI. Trimming cost V 5 bases and J 7 bases; bases outside gene matches: 6. As DNA, the CDR3 is TGTGCCAGCAGTCTTGGGGGACAGGGGGCGAATGAGCAGTTCTTC. Protein: CASSLGGQGANEQFF.

In this sample, this clone turned up once. V and J are TRBV10-2 and TRBJ2-7; 7 bases align to TRBD2. The V gene's germline CDR1 is WSHSY and CDR2 SAAADI. CDR3 length: 13 residues. The V gene end was trimmed by 3 bases and the J gene end by 4 bases; junction bases not matched to a gene: 3. CDR3 sequence reads: CASSDLAVYEQYF. The CDR3 bases are TGCGCCAGCAGTGATCTAGCGGTGTACGAGCAGTACTTC.

Comment on this clone: Other nucleotide sequences in the sample specify the same CDR3. V gene TRBV7-3 combines with J gene TRBJ2-3; D is ambiguous. The germline gives CDR1 SGHTA, CDR2 FQGTGA. This CDR3 has 13 amino acids. V was shortened by 5 bases and J by 2 bases, with 8 bases between the two germline ends. DNA for the CDR3: TGTGCCAGCAGCCTAATCACCACAGATACGCAGTATTTT. It yields the protein CASSLITTDTQYF.

The CDR3 coding sequence is TGTGCCAGCTCAGCGGGACAGGGGTACGAGCAGTACTTC. This gives the protein CASSAGQGYEQYF. This rearrangement joins TRBV19 to TRBJ2-7; 10 positions match TRBD1. Germline values: CDR1 LNHDA, CDR2 SQIVND (reference sequence). The CDR3 runs to 13 residues. Trimming took 9 bases from V and 4 from J; bases not matched to a gene: 6.

This clone was seen only a few times. The chain uses TRBV11-2 and TRBJ2-1, with 11 bases matching TRBD2. J lost 10 bases, V lost 5 bases, and 10 bases had no gene match. The CDR3 runs to 15 residues. Germline V gene sequence: CDR1 SGHAT, CDR2 FQNNGV. The CDR3 DNA reads as TGTGCCAGCAGCATACTAGCGGGAGAGGGTCGGGAGCAGTTCTTC. The encoded protein is CASSILAGEGREQFF.

This chain joins TRBV4-2 and TRBJ2-7; 9 bases line up with TRBD2. This CDR3 has 15 residues. V shed 2 bases, J shed 6 bases, and the junction held 8 bases outside the gene matches. Germline CDR1 and CDR2: LGHNA and YNFKEQ. The chain's CDR3 is CASSQFSGSTREQYF. CDR3 DNA: TGTGCCAGCAGCCAATTTAGCGGGAGTACACGCGAGCAGTACTTC.

The chain recombines TRBV7-9 with TRBJ2-7, with TRBD1 matching 10 bases. J gave up 3 bases and V 5 bases, and 4 bases lay outside the gene matches. The CDR3 runs 14 residues. Germline CDR1 is SEHNR and CDR2 is FQNEAQ (reference sequence). In DNA, the CDR3 is TGTGCCAGCAGCCAGGGACAGGGGCTCTACGAGCAGTACTTC. As protein: CASSQGQGLYEQYF.

This clone has only one observation. V and J are TRBV7-9 and TRBJ1-2, with a weak D call TRBD1 (6 bases). CDR1 is SEHNR, CDR2 FQNEAQ, per germline (reference sequence). Trimming removed 5 bases from V and 8 bases from J, with 24 bases in between. The CDR3 covers 16 residues. The CDR3 protein is CASSPLRDTSLRGYTF. In nucleotides, the CDR3 is TGTGCCAGCAGCCCACTCCGGGACACCTCATTGAGGGGCTACACCTTC.

CDR3 protein: CASSWGAQGNTEAFF. For the CDR3, the DNA is TGCGCCAGCAGCTGGGGGGCCCAGGGGAACACTGAAGCTTTCTTT. V is TRBV4-1 and J is TRBJ1-1, with D perhaps matching TRBD1 (6 bases). V was pared by 5 bases and J by 1 base, with 14 bases between. CDR3 length: 15 amino acids. The germline CDR1 and CDR2 sequences are MGHRA and YSYEKL.

The V and J genes are TRBV5-6 and TRBJ2-6, with 7 positions matching TRBD1. The CDR3 consists of 16 residues. Germline CDR1 is SGHDT and CDR2 is YYEEEE. Trimming removed 4 bases from V and 1 base from J; junction bases left unmatched: 5. CDR3 residues: CASSPTGFSGANVLTF. CDR3 nucleotide sequence: TGTGCCAGCAGCCCGACAGGGTTTTCTGGGGCCAACGTCCTGACTTTC.

The chain employs TRBV7-9 and TRBJ2-2, with D hard to call. CDR1 is SEHNR and CDR2 is FQNEAQ in the germline V gene (reference sequence). V shed 4 bases and J shed 6 bases, with 6 bases lying between them. This CDR3 comprises 12 residues. The DNA for the CDR3 is TGTGCCAGCAGCTCTCTATCCGGGGAGCTGTTTTTT. This encodes CASSSLSGELFF.

This sequence joins TRBV7-2 and TRBJ1-1; no definite D call. CDR3 length: 14 residues. Looked up from germline, CDR1 is SGHTA and CDR2 is FQGNSA. The V end was cut by 2 bases, the J end by 3 bases, with 10 bases between. The CDR3 DNA is TGTGCCAGCAGCTTAAGAGAGACGGACACTGAAGCTTTCTTT. It specifies CASSLRETDTEAFF. The complete variable domain, with remaining parts taken from reference TRBV7-2 and TRBJ1-1, reads GAGVSQSPSNKVTEKGKDVELRCDPISGHTALYWYRQSLGQGLEFLIYFQGNSAPDKSGLPSDRFSAERTGGSVSTLTIQRTQQEDSAVYLCASSLRETDTEAFFGQGTRLTVV.